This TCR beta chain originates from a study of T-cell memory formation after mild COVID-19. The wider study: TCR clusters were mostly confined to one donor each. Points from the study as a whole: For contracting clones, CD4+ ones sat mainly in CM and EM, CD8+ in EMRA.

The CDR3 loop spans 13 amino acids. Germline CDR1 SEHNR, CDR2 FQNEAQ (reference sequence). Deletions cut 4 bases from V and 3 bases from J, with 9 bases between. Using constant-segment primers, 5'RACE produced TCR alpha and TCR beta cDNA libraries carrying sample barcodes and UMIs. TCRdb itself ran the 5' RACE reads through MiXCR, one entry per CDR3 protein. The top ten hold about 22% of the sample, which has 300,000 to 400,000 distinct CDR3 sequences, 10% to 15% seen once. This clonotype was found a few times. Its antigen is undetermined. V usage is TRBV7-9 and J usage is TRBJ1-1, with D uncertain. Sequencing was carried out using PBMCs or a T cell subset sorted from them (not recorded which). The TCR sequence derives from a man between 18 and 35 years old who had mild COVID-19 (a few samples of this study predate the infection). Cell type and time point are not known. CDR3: CASSSPVDTEAFF. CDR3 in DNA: TGTGCCAGCAGCTCCCCCGTGGACACTGAAGCTTTCTTT. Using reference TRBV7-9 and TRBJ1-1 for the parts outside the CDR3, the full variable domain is DTGVSQNPRHKITKRGQNVTFRCDPISEHNRLYWYRQTLGQGPEFLTYFQNEAQLEKSRLLSDRFSAERPKGSFSTLEIQRTEQGDSAMYLCASSSPVDTEAFFGQGTRLTVV.